This T cell receptor beta chain was observed in a study of cytomegalovirus exposure and HLA in healthy donors. Study as a whole: Across 350 to 500 genotyped donors, approximately 80% landed in the Caucasian-associated ancestry cluster.

A note on this clone: What it binds is not known.

Unmatched junction bases numbered 5, after V lost 3 bases and J lost 5 bases. There are 16 residues in the CDR3. Germline CDR1 MNHNS, CDR2 SASEGT. Study-wide results and caveats: The classifier reportedly diagnosed cytomegalovirus status with high specificity and sensitivity. Most TCR sequences proved rare, with some public TCRs found in many donors.

Primers: 60 Vbeta forward and 13 Jbeta reverse. In the source study's methods: Unique TCR beta chains numbered about 72 million in a later analysis, with roughly 10 million shared. Measured with immunoSEQ multiplex PCR; TCRdb has only the in-frame clones, and not every one. D and trimming were read from the DNA, whereas the V and J calls and clone size are those reported in that table. The sample contains tens of thousands of clones, about four fifths of which appear only once. This sequence was found in a man aged 30-40 years in good health and CMV-seronegative. The sequenced sample was PBMCs. This chain links TRBV6-1 with TRBJ1-5; 12 nucleotides line up with TRBD1. The CDR3 is CASSDWDRGLYQPQHF. CDR3 coding DNA: TGTGCCAGCAGTGACTGGGACAGGGGGCTTTATCAGCCCCAGCATTTT.